This TCR beta chain was recorded in a study of cytomegalovirus exposure and HLA in healthy donors. Overall study: An early data release held 75 million to 100 million unique TCRs from HLA-typed donors.

Note on this clone: The antigen is unknown.

Findings and limits, study-wide: The study listed roughly 160 cytomegalovirus-associated TCR beta chains. What TCR beta sequences reportedly achieved was accurate prediction of HLA-A and HLA-B alleles in most subjects.

The CDR3 has 16 amino acids. Germline loops: CDR1 SGHRS, CDR2 YFSETQ. The germline V and J ends were trimmed by 0 bases and 0 bases, with 10 bases remaining between them. In the PCR, 60 Vbeta and 13 Jbeta primers were used. TCRdb keeps only in-frame clones here, not all; method: immunoSEQ multiplex PCR. The repertoire includes more than 150,000 clones, around four fifths of them detected once, and around 3% sits in the top ten. The receptor was isolated from a woman aged 45-65 years in good health and CMV-seropositive. The gene calls are TRBV5-1 and TRBJ1-3, with TRBD1 as a possible D gene (6 bases). The sample taken for sequencing was PBMCs. CDR3 region: CASSLEPQGSGNTIYF. The CDR3 DNA reads as TGCGCCAGCAGCTTGGAGCCACAGGGCTCTGGAAACACCATATATTTT. Drawing the rest from reference TRBV5-1 and TRBJ1-3, the complete variable domain is KAGVTQTPRYLIKTRGQQVTLSCSPISGHRSVSWYQQTPGQGLQFLFEYFSETQRNKGNFPGRFSGRQFSNSRSEMNVSTLELGDSALYLCASSLEPQGSGNTIYFGEGSWLTVV.